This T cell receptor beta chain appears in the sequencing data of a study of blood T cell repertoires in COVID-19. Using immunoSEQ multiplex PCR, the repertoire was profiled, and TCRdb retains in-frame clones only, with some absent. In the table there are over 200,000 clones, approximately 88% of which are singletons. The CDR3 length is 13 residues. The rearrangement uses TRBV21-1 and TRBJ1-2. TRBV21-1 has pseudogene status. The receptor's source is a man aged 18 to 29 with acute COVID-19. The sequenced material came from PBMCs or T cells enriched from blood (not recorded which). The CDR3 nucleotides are TGTGCCAGCAGCGCCAGACGGGGGTCCGGCTACACCTTC. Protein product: CASSARRGSGYTF.